These 26 T cell receptor beta chains share one sample of origin, sequenced in a study of cytomegalovirus exposure and HLA in healthy donors. The PCR employed 60 Vbeta primers together with 13 Jbeta primers. TCRdb's table, derived via immunoSEQ multiplex PCR, lists solely in-frame clones and lacks some. Of 150,000 to 200,000 clones in the sample, roughly 85% were seen once. Material: PBMCs. Receptors were obtained from a man aged 18 to 29 in good health and CMV-seropositive.

This rearrangement joins TRBV29-1 to TRBJ1-1; no reliable D call. The CDR3 loop spans 12 amino acids. Trimming removed 4 bases at V and 5 bases at J, with 11 bases between. Germline CDR1 and CDR2: SQVTM and ANQGSEA. The CDR3 here is CSVAGGGTEAFF. CDR3 DNA: TGCAGCGTTGCAGGTGGTGGGACTGAAGCTTTCTTT.

V and J are TRBV9 and TRBJ1-3, with a tentative D call TRBD1 (5 bases). The germline V and J ends were trimmed by 0 bases and 4 bases, with 14 bases remaining between them. Germline CDR1 SGDLS, CDR2 YYNGEE. The CDR3 is made up of 16 amino acids. The CDR3 loop reads CASSVDEGALGNTIYF. CDR3 sequence (DNA): TGTGCCAGCAGCGTAGATGAAGGGGCTTTAGGAAACACCATATATTTT.

The chain recombines TRBV7-2 with TRBJ1-6; D is undetermined. Germline V CDR1 and CDR2: SGHTA, FQGNSA. Trimming left V 3 bases short and J 14 bases short, with 14 bases between. This CDR3 has 13 amino acids. The CDR3 loop is CASSFQPREALHF. In DNA form, the CDR3 reads TGTGCCAGCAGCTTCCAACCAAGGGAGGCCCTCCACTTT.

The genes are TRBV27 and TRBJ1-6; D gene uncertain. The CDR3 sequence is 15 residues long. Trimming pared 3 bases from V and 7 bases from J, leaving 13 bases between. Germline values: CDR1 MNHEY, CDR2 SMNVEV (reference sequence). CDR3: CASSFDLIGNSPLHF. CDR3 bases: TGTGCCAGCAGTTTCGACTTGATCGGAAATTCACCCCTCCACTTT.

A note on this clone: Compared with germline, one end of the junction differs, possibly owing to a read error. The chain employs TRBV7-7 and TRBJ2-5; D is unclear. The CDR3 covers 13 residues. Germline lookup yields CDR1 SSHAT and CDR2 FNYEAQ (reference sequence). This CDR3 reads CASSPIPQETQYF. CDR3 DNA sequence: TGTGCTAGCAGCCCAATCCCCCAAGAGACCCAGTACTTC.

This chain joins TRBV19 and TRBJ1-3; no firm D call. V lost 7 bases to trimming and J lost 0 bases, with 10 bases between them. Germline assignment: CDR1 LNHDA and CDR2 SQIVND (reference sequence). This CDR3 has 14 residues. CDR3 DNA sequence: TGTGCCAGTACCTCGGGAAGCTCTGGAAACACCATATATTTT. Residues: CASTSGSSGNTIYF.

A word on this clone: The junction shows a germline mismatch at one end, possibly a read error. This sample also contains other DNA sequences that code for the same CDR3. The V call is TRBV5-4, the J call TRBJ1-4; possibly TRBD1 for D (5 bases). From germline, CDR1 is SGHNT and CDR2 YYREEE (reference sequence). This CDR3 is built from 17 residues. The CDR3 DNA follows: TGTGCCAGTAGCTCGGGTCTAGGGGCGGGGACTAATGAAAAACTGTTTTTT. Its protein product is CASSSGLGAGTNEKLFF.

The count of this clone is one. The rearrangement uses TRBV10-1 and TRBJ2-5, with D tentatively TRBD1 (5 bases). With the DNA end fitting TRBJ2-7 better, the J assignment may be wrong. CDR1 and CDR2 (germline): WNHNN, SYGVQD (reference sequence). This CDR3 is 18 amino acids long. CDR3 amino acids: CASITKGAGLGSLYEQYF. The CDR3 bases are TGCGCCAGCATCACAAAGGGCGCAGGGTTGGGGTCCCTCTACGAGCAGTACTTC.

This chain links TRBV11-2 with TRBJ2-3; D not resolved. The CDR3 length is 15 residues. Trimming took off 0 bases at V and 0 bases at J, with 7 bases between the two ends. Germline CDR1 and CDR2: SGHAT and FQNNGV. Here the CDR3 reads CASSLDGTSTDTQYF. CDR3 coding DNA: TGTGCCAGCAGCTTAGACGGTACTAGCACAGATACGCAGTATTTT.

V usage is TRBV5-1 and J usage is TRBJ2-2; TRBD2 matches 7 bases. CDR1 and CDR2 (germline): SGHRS, YFSETQ. This CDR3 comprises 15 residues. V trimming: 4 bases; J trimming: 2 bases; junction bases outside the gene matches: 5. The CDR3: CASSLPAGNTGELFF. The CDR3 DNA sequence: TGCGCCAGCAGCCTCCCAGCGGGAAACACCGGGGAGCTGTTTTTT.

The chain couples TRBV9 to TRBJ2-1; TRBD2 agrees at 14 bases. J lost 8 bases, V lost 3 bases, and 13 bases had no gene match. This CDR3 is built from 18 residues. Per the germline V gene, CDR1 is SGDLS and CDR2 is YYNGEE. The CDR3 spells CASSAGTSGGPYNDEQFF. In nucleotides, the CDR3 is TGTGCCAGCAGCGCTGGGACTAGCGGGGGCCCGTACAATGATGAGCAGTTCTTC.

The chain couples TRBV18 to TRBJ2-7; D remains ambiguous. This CDR3 region has 13 residues. The germline CDR1 and CDR2 sequences are KGHSH and LQKENI. V shed 2 bases and J shed 0 bases, with 5 bases lying between them. CDR3 sequence: CASSPTNSYEQYF. CDR3 nucleotide sequence: TGTGCCAGCTCACCAACAAACTCCTACGAGCAGTACTTC.

The genes are TRBV30 and TRBJ1-4, with TRBD1 matching 7 bases. The trim removed 5 bases at V and 7 bases at J, leaving 10 bases unmatched. Germline V gives CDR1 GTSNPN, CDR2 SVGIG (reference sequence). This CDR3 has 14 residues. CDR3 in amino acids: CAWDSTGLGEKLFF. CDR3 bases: TGTGCCTGGGACTCGACAGGGTTGGGTGAAAAACTGTTTTTT.

V usage is TRBV5-6 and J usage is TRBJ2-3, with 10 nucleotides matching TRBD1. The trim removed 4 bases at V and 1 base at J, leaving 3 bases unmatched. This CDR3 is built from 15 residues. Germline V CDR1 and CDR2: SGHDT, YYEEEE. The CDR3 sequence: CASSGTGAGTDTQYF. The CDR3 DNA follows: TGTGCCAGCAGCGGGACAGGGGCGGGCACAGATACGCAGTATTTT.

The gene calls are TRBV11-2 and TRBJ2-1; TRBD2 is a possible D gene (5 bases). The CDR3 runs 15 residues. Germline V CDR1 and CDR2: SGHAT, FQNNGV. Trimming took 0 bases from V and 7 from J, leaving 13 bases between them. The CDR3 spells CASSLDRGVGNEQFF. The CDR3 DNA reads TGTGCCAGCAGCTTAGACCGGGGAGTAGGGAATGAGCAGTTCTTC.

The chain is built from TRBV6-1 and TRBJ2-3; a weak D match, TRBD2 (5 bases). Germline loops: CDR1 MNHNS, CDR2 SASEGT. The V end lost 0 bases, the J end lost 3 bases, and 10 bases lay between the germline ends. The CDR3 is made up of 15 amino acids. CDR3 residues: CASSEAATRTDTQYF. The DNA of the CDR3 is TGTGCCAGCAGTGAAGCAGCTACTAGGACAGATACGCAGTATTTT.

This clone was observed once. The chain joins TRBV7-6 to TRBJ2-5, with 9 bases matching TRBD2. Trimming took 7 bases from V and 5 from J; bases not matched to a gene: 14. The CDR3 spans 16 residues. CDR1 is SGHVS and CDR2 is FNYEAQ in the germline V gene. DNA for the CDR3: TGTGCCAGCACCCTTAGAACGGCGGGGGGGCCGGAGACCCAGTACTTC. Amino acid sequence: CASTLRTAGGPETQYF.

V usage is TRBV5-1 and J usage is TRBJ1-2; D is perhaps TRBD1 (6 bases). Trimming cost V 1 base and J 7 bases, with 20 bases left between them. The CDR3 is 16 residues long. Germline V gene lookup returns CDR1 SGHRS and CDR2 YFSETQ. The CDR3 here is CASSLRSAGVWGGYTF. Here the CDR3 DNA reads TGCGCCAGCAGCTTGCGTTCGGCAGGGGTATGGGGTGGCTACACCTTC. Together with reference TRBV5-1 and TRBJ1-2, the CDR3 gives the full variable domain: KAGVTQTPRYLIKTRGQQVTLSCSPISGHRSVSWYQQTPGQGLQFLFEYFSETQRNKGNFPGRFSGRQFSNSRSEMNVSTLELGDSALYLCASSLRSAGVWGGYTFGSGTRLTVV.

The chain couples TRBV21-1 to TRBJ1-5; the D call in the table, TRBD1, was not verified against the DNA. TRBV21-1 is tagged as a pseudogene. The CDR3 runs to 15 residues. The chain's CDR3 is CASSKDRQCHQPQHF. The CDR3 DNA sequence: TGTGCCAGCAGCAAAGATAGACAGTGTCATCAGCCCCAGCATTTT.

In DNA form, the CDR3 reads TGTGCCAGCAGTGAAGCCGGGACAGGGAGCGACGAGCAGTACTTC. Translated: CASSEAGTGSDEQYF. This chain links TRBV6-1 with TRBJ2-7; TRBD1 matches 9 bases. The ends lost 0 bases at V and 5 bases at J; junction bases unmatched: 5. This CDR3 is built from 15 residues. The germline V gene encodes CDR1 MNHNS and CDR2 SASEGT.

This clone was counted a single time. The gene calls are TRBV5-6 and TRBJ1-2, with D possibly TRBD1 on 5 matching bases. The germline CDR1 and CDR2 sequences are SGHDT and YYEEEE. The CDR3 consists of 16 residues. Trimming shortened V by 2 bases and J by 8 bases, and 22 bases separated the two germline ends. Here the CDR3 DNA reads TGTGCCAGCAGCTTATTTCGGCAGGGTGAAAGTGAGGGCTACACCTTC. This encodes CASSLFRQGESEGYTF.

This chain uses TRBV7-3 with TRBJ2-2; D call uncertain. CDR3 length equals 14 residues. Germline CDR1 SGHTA, CDR2 FQGTGA. V lost 2 bases and J lost 2, with 6 bases in between. The CDR3 nucleotides are TGTGCCAGCAGCTTACTAGGAAACACCGGGGAGCTGTTTTTT. Translation: CASSLLGNTGELFF.

This chain links TRBV7-9 with TRBJ2-5; the match to TRBD1 covers 7 bases. The CDR3 loop spans 19 amino acids. With 6 bases clipped from V and 2 bases from J, the junction kept 21 bases outside the gene matches. The germline V gene encodes CDR1 SEHNR and CDR2 FQNEAQ (reference sequence). CDR3 sequence: CASRPKRPGQVKRQETQYF. In DNA, the CDR3 is TGTGCCAGCAGGCCTAAGCGCCCCGGACAGGTTAAGAGGCAAGAGACCCAGTACTTC.

The chain carries TRBV18 and TRBJ1-2; TRBD1 might be the D (5 bases). The CDR3 runs 15 residues. Trimming shortened V by 3 bases and J by 2 bases, and 13 bases separated the two germline ends. Germline-derived CDR1 and CDR2 are KGHSH and LQKENI. CDR3 in amino acids: CASSPRGARNYGYTF. DNA for the CDR3: TGTGCCAGCTCACCCCGCGGGGCCAGAAACTATGGCTACACCTTC.

V is TRBV6-5 and J is TRBJ1-5, with TRBD1 matching over 8 bases. CDR1 is MNHEY and CDR2 is SVGAGI in the germline V gene. The CDR3 totals 13 residues. V shed 2 bases and J 7 bases; nucleotides not matched to a gene: 1. The CDR3 DNA follows: TGTGCCAGCAGTTACGACAGGGGCCAGCCCCAGCATTTT. Translating it yields CASSYDRGQPQHF.

In this sample, this clone turned up a few times. This chain connects TRBV6-9 to TRBJ1-5; D may be TRBD1 (5 bases). The V gene's germline CDR1 is MNHGY and CDR2 SVAAGI. The CDR3 covers 13 residues. V was pared by 8 bases and J by 6 bases, with 14 bases between. The CDR3 region has the DNA TGTGCCAGCTACATGGATGGGGCTCAGCCCCAGCATTTT. Protein: CASYMDGAQPQHF.